One and the same sample provided the 21 T cell receptor beta chains below, sequenced in a study of response to subunit inactivated influenza vaccine. TCRdb passed the RT-PCR reads through MiXCR, listing each CDR3 protein once. Counted here are a few hundred thousand distinct CDR3 sequences, about 14% occurring once; the ten biggest clones make up roughly 10%. Sequences were derived from PBMCs from blood, sampled 11 to 12 days after vaccination. Receptor source: a man in his fifties who received an inactivated influenza vaccine.

This clonotype has more than one count but fewer than ten. The chain links TRBV6-1 to TRBJ2-7; the D gene is possibly TRBD1 (6 bases). The CDR3 is 14 amino acids. The germline CDR1 and CDR2 sequences are MNHNS and SASEGT. Trimming pared 5 bases from V and 2 bases from J, leaving 13 bases between. In DNA, the CDR3 is TGTGCCAGCAGTACCCTCAGGGGAACCTACGAGCAGTACTTC. Protein sequence: CASSTLRGTYEQYF.

The rearrangement uses TRBV10-1 and TRBJ1-6; 9 bases match TRBD1. With 7 bases clipped from V and 8 bases from J, the junction kept 3 bases outside the gene matches. This CDR3 has 13 amino acids. In germline, CDR1 is WNHNN, CDR2 SYGVQD (reference sequence). This CDR3 is CASKRDRDSPLHF. The CDR3 nucleotides are TGCGCCAGCAAAAGGGACAGGGATTCACCCCTCCACTTT.

This clonotype showed up just a few times. The rearrangement links TRBV18 to TRBJ2-6; D may match TRBD1 or TRBD2 (6 bases each). CDR3 length equals 16 residues. V was clipped by 5 bases and J by 5 bases, with 16 bases between them. The germline CDR1 and CDR2 sequences are KGHSH and LQKENI. The CDR3 sequence is CASSSQQGGRANVLTF. CDR3 sequence (DNA): TGTGCCAGCTCATCTCAACAGGGAGGAAGGGCCAACGTCCTGACTTTC.

The chain's CDR3 is CASSPIKGSYGYTF. Written as DNA, the CDR3 is TGTGCCAGCTCGCCGATCAAGGGTAGCTATGGCTACACCTTC. The V call is TRBV18, the J call TRBJ1-2, with D uncertain. Per germline, CDR1 KGHSH and CDR2 LQKENI. Deletions cut 6 bases from V and 4 bases from J, with 15 bases between. CDR3 length equals 14 residues.

The chain has TRBV14 and TRBJ2-4; TRBD1 is a possible D gene (5 bases). Germline V gene data show CDR1 as SGHDN and CDR2 as FVKESK. V was shortened by 3 bases and J by 1 base, with 7 bases between the two germline ends. The CDR3 runs 14 residues. The CDR3 protein is CASSHRGAKNIQYF. CDR3 nucleotides: TGTGCCAGCAGCCATAGGGGTGCCAAAAACATTCAGTACTTC.

Only a few counts were recorded for this clonotype. This chain joins TRBV6-1 and TRBJ2-3, with 12 bases fitting TRBD2. There are 14 residues in the CDR3. From germline, CDR1 is MNHNS and CDR2 SASEGT. The junction had 0 bases not matched to a gene; V was cut back by 3 bases and J by 5 bases. The DNA for the CDR3 is TGTGCCAGCAGTGAGGGACTAGCGGGAGATACGCAGTATTTT. This sequence encodes CASSEGLAGDTQYF.

The rearrangement uses TRBV29-1 and TRBJ2-5, with 11 nucleotides matching TRBD2. V lost 0 bases, J lost 4 bases, and 7 bases stayed unmatched. The CDR3 loop spans 16 amino acids. CDR1 and CDR2 from the germline V gene are SQVTM and ANQGSEA. The CDR3 DNA follows: TGCAGCGTTGAAGATATAACTAGCGGGGGCCCAGAGACCCAGTACTTC. Translation gives CSVEDITSGGPETQYF.

The V and J genes are TRBV7-2 and TRBJ1-3; no clear D. The CDR3 spans 19 residues. Trimming removed 0 bases at V and 0 bases at J, with 18 bases between. Germline V gene lookup returns CDR1 SGHTA and CDR2 FQGNSA. CDR3 bases: TGTGCCAGCAGCTTAGCGGCGACAAGCTCCGTTAGCTCTGGAAACACCATATATTTT. Protein sequence: CASSLAATSSVSSGNTIYF.

This clonotype has only a few counts. This chain joins TRBV29-1 and TRBJ2-7; the D gene is possibly TRBD2 (5 bases). Per the germline V gene, CDR1 is SQVTM and CDR2 is ANQGSEA. The CDR3 is 13 amino acids. Trimming took off 5 bases at V and 6 bases at J, with 17 bases between the two ends. The CDR3: CSVLSYRRGEQYF. The CDR3 bases are TGCAGCGTTCTTTCTTACAGACGGGGCGAGCAGTACTTC.

The rearrangement uses TRBV20-1 and TRBJ1-5, with TRBD1 matching 8 bases. CDR1 is DFQATT, CDR2 SNEGSKA, per germline (reference sequence). The CDR3 loop spans 15 amino acids. Unmatched junction bases numbered 6, after V lost 1 base and J lost 4 bases. CDR3 residues: CSARGRGLWNQPQHF. CDR3 DNA: TGCAGTGCTAGAGGCAGGGGGCTATGGAATCAGCCCCAGCATTTT.

This chain links TRBV10-3 with TRBJ2-1; TRBD1 matches at 7 bases. CDR3 size: 14 residues. V trimming: 10 bases; J trimming: 2 bases; junction bases outside the gene matches: 8. Germline CDR1 reads ENHRY; CDR2 reads SYGVKD. As DNA, the CDR3 is TGTGCCACAAATACAGGGGCCACCTACAATGAGCAGTTCTTC. As protein: CATNTGATYNEQFF.

This clonotype has only a few counts. The V call is TRBV6-1, the J call TRBJ2-5, with 14 bases that match TRBD2. The V segment lost 6 bases and the J segment 3 bases; nucleotides outside the gene matches: 9. Germline assignment: CDR1 MNHNS and CDR2 SASEGT. The CDR3 has 17 amino acids. This chain's CDR3 is CASSRPPGLAGEETQYF. In nucleotides, the CDR3 is TGTGCCAGCAGCCGACCCCCGGGACTAGCGGGAGAAGAGACCCAGTACTTC.

This clonotype was picked up a small number of times. J is TRBJ2-1 and V is TRBV27; 13 nucleotides agree with TRBD2. The CDR3 loop spans 16 amino acids. Germline V gene data show CDR1 as MNHEY and CDR2 as SMNVEV (reference sequence). V lost 6 bases to trimming and J lost 10 bases; unmatched junction nucleotides: 12. CDR3 in DNA: TGTGCCAGCAGCCTACTAGCGGGGGGGTCTTTGAGCGAGCAGTTCTTC. It is translated as CASSLLAGGSLSEQFF.

The rearrangement joins TRBV11-2 to TRBJ2-4; the D is unclear. The V gene's germline CDR1 is SGHAT and CDR2 FQNNGV. Between the trimmed V and J ends, which lost 8 bases and 16 bases, there was a span of 18 bases. The CDR3 sequence is 11 residues long. The CDR3 bases are TGTGCCAGCGGTTTAAGGTGGCCCGTTTACTTC. This codes for CASGLRWPVYF.

The chain employs TRBV7-2 and TRBJ2-7; D is unclear. The CDR3 length is 16 residues. Trimming shortened V by 1 base and J by 5 bases, and 18 bases separated the two germline ends. The germline V gene encodes CDR1 SGHTA and CDR2 FQGNSA. CDR3 DNA: TGTGCCAGCAGCTTAGAACGGGTTCGCCGTGGGGACGAGCAGTACTTC. Translating it yields CASSLERVRRGDEQYF.

This clonotype was detected only a few times. This chain joins TRBV18 and TRBJ2-5; 9 bases are shared with TRBD1. CDR3 size: 15 residues. Germline-derived CDR1 and CDR2 are KGHSH and LQKENI. Trimming took 4 bases from V and 4 from J; bases not matched to a gene: 7. DNA for the CDR3: TGTGCCAGCTCACGTACGACAGGGGGACTAGAGACCCAGTACTTC. Translating gives CASSRTTGGLETQYF.

The chain links TRBV29-1 to TRBJ1-2; D ambiguous. Per the germline V gene, CDR1 is SQVTM and CDR2 is ANQGSEA. The CDR3 consists of 17 residues. Trimming took 1 base from V and 3 from J, leaving 21 bases between them. CDR3 coding DNA: TGCAGCGTTGAAGGGTGGGCGTCAGCAGCGGTGGACTATGGCTACACCTTC. Protein sequence: CSVEGWASAAVDYGYTF.

V is TRBV6-2 or TRBV6-3 and J is TRBJ1-1; weak D call: TRBD1 (5 bases). Germline values: CDR1 MNHEY, CDR2 SVGEGT. There are 13 residues in the CDR3. Trimming removed 7 bases from V and 8 bases from J, with 17 bases in between. The CDR3 here is CASTMKRTSEAFF. CDR3 bases: TGTGCCAGCACCATGAAAAGGACATCGGAAGCTTTCTTT.

J is TRBJ2-3 and V is TRBV2; tentatively, D is TRBD2 (6 bases). CDR1 is SNHLY and CDR2 is FYNNEI in the germline V gene. V lost 4 bases and J 3 bases, leaving 11 bases between the germline ends. The CDR3 has 14 residues. Here the CDR3 reads CASSGGAGTDTQYF. In DNA, the CDR3 is TGTGCCAGCAGTGGAGGGGCGGGGACAGATACGCAGTATTTT.

This clonotype was recorded a few times. The V and J genes are TRBV7-2 and TRBJ2-3; 11 positions agree with TRBD2. The V gene end was trimmed by 5 bases and the J gene end by 8 bases; junction bases not matched to a gene: 6. The CDR3 length is 14 residues. Germline V CDR1 and CDR2: SGHTA, FQGNSA. CDR3 in DNA: TGTGCCAGCAGCCCGGCCGGGACTAGCGGTACGCAGTATTTT. It specifies CASSPAGTSGTQYF.

This clonotype turned up a few times. The chain couples TRBV7-2 to TRBJ1-6, with no clear D. Germline CDR1 is SGHTA and CDR2 is FQGNSA. There are 15 residues in the CDR3. Between the trimmed V and J ends, which lost 1 base and 10 bases, there was a span of 14 bases. The CDR3 loop reads CASSLGNSGRSPLHF. The CDR3 DNA reads TGTGCCAGCAGCTTAGGAAACTCCGGTCGGTCACCCCTCCACTTT. The variable domain in full, completed from reference TRBV7-2 and TRBJ1-6, reads GAGVSQSPSNKVTEKGKDVELRCDPISGHTALYWYRQSLGQGLEFLIYFQGNSAPDKSGLPSDRFSAERTGGSVSTLTIQRTQQEDSAVYLCASSLGNSGRSPLHFGNGTRLTVT.